These 23 T cell receptor beta chains originate from one sample sequenced in a study of T cell repertoires in cytomegalovirus infection. No antigen is known for these receptors. TCRdb recomputed calls from the reads with MiXCR, one row per CDR3 protein. The sample includes 750,000 to 950,000 distinct CDR3 sequences, just under 30% seen only once; the top ten take around 13%. This sample comprised cultured CD8+ T cells from PBMCs, obtained from culture after CMV antigen stimulation. The receptor source for this set is a human donor in good health (CMV status not recorded). Some clones in this sample may be carry-over from other donors' samples.

This clonotype has a count of ten or more. The chain joins TRBV11-2 to TRBJ2-2, with 9 positions matching TRBD2. Trimming cost V 0 bases and J 5 bases; bases outside gene matches: 4. CDR3 length: 16 residues. Germline V gene lookup returns CDR1 SGHAT and CDR2 FQNNGV. CDR3 sequence: CASSLEIAGETGELFF. The CDR3 DNA is TGTGCCAGCAGCTTAGAAATAGCGGGGGAAACCGGGGAGCTGTTTTTT.

This clonotype was counted a few times. This rearrangement joins TRBV12-3 or TRBV12-4 to TRBJ2-3, with 10 positions matching TRBD2. Unmatched junction bases numbered 4, after V lost 6 bases and J lost 1 base. CDR3 length: 15 residues. The CDR3 DNA follows: TGTGCCAGCAGCGGACTAGCGGTACGCACAGATACGCAGTATTTT. The encoded protein is CASSGLAVRTDTQYF.

This rearrangement joins TRBV6-1 to TRBJ2-2; D is uncertain. Per germline, CDR1 MNHNS and CDR2 SASEGT. With 5 bases removed from V and 7 bases from J, the gap between germline ends came to 20 bases. The CDR3 spans 16 residues. CDR3 region: CASSYTNAWYHGELFF. Written as DNA, the CDR3 is TGTGCCAGCAGTTACACCAACGCCTGGTACCACGGGGAGCTGTTTTTT.

This chain uses TRBV6-5 with TRBJ1-5; D is unresolved. CDR3 length: 15 residues. CDR1 and CDR2 (germline): MNHEY, SVGAGI. V was shortened by 5 bases and J by 1 base, with 12 bases between the two germline ends. The CDR3, as DNA: TGTGCCAGCAGTCAGACGGTTTTGAGCAATCAGCCCCAGCATTTT. Translated: CASSQTVLSNQPQHF.

This clonotype turned up a few times. The chain joins TRBV6-2 or TRBV6-3 to TRBJ2-1, with D perhaps TRBD2 (5 bases). The CDR3 contains 16 residues. The germline V gene encodes CDR1 MNHEY and CDR2 SVGEGT. The V gene lost 2 bases and the J gene lost 4 bases, with 15 bases spanning the gap. CDR3 sequence (DNA): TGTGCCAGCAGTTACGCTACCCTTTCGGGATACAATGAGCAGTTCTTC. This encodes CASSYATLSGYNEQFF.

With respect to this clonotype: This clone may be a read error of a much larger clone one base away. This chain links TRBV27 with TRBJ1-6; 9 nucleotides line up with TRBD1. CDR3 length equals 16 residues. The V gene's germline CDR1 is MNHEY and CDR2 SMNVEV (reference sequence). In DNA form, the CDR3 reads TGTGCCAGCAGTTTAAGTACAGGGGGCGCGGGTTCACCCCACCACTTT. Encoded protein: CASSLSTGGAGSPHHF.

The rearrangement joins TRBV4-1 to TRBJ2-7; 7 nucleotides line up with TRBD2. Germline V CDR1 and CDR2: MGHRA, YSYEKL. V lost 0 bases to trimming and J lost 3 bases; unmatched junction nucleotides: 8. CDR3 length equals 16 residues. The CDR3 region has the DNA TGCGCCAGCAGCCAAGATTCGTCTAGCGGTTACTACGAGCAGTACTTC. It encodes CASSQDSSSGYYEQYF.

V and J are TRBV7-9 and TRBJ2-2, with 7 bases matching TRBD2. The ends lost 3 bases at V and 8 bases at J; junction bases unmatched: 6. The V gene's germline CDR1 is SEHNR and CDR2 FQNEAQ (reference sequence). This CDR3 comprises 14 residues. CDR3 coding DNA: TGTGCCAGCAGCTTCTACGGACTAGGGGGGGAGCTGTTTTTT. It yields the protein CASSFYGLGGELFF.

A few counts support this clonotype. The J gene is TRBJ2-5, the V gene TRBV27, with 7 bases that match TRBD2. Germline CDR1 is MNHEY and CDR2 is SMNVEV (reference sequence). Trimming removed 0 bases from V and 1 base from J; junction bases left unmatched: 2. This CDR3 has 15 residues. CDR3 loop: CASSLSGGGQETQYF. The CDR3, as DNA: TGTGCCAGCAGTTTATCGGGCGGGGGCCAAGAGACCCAGTACTTC.

This clonotype was picked up a small number of times. The chain couples TRBV4-1 to TRBJ2-3, with D unresolved. Per germline, CDR1 MGHRA and CDR2 YSYEKL. The CDR3 contains 12 residues. Trimming cost V 4 bases and J 2 bases, with 4 bases left between them. The CDR3 protein is CASSRDTDTQYF. The CDR3, as DNA: TGCGCCAGCAGCCGAGACACAGATACGCAGTATTTT.

The V and J genes are TRBV10-3 and TRBJ1-2, with D uncertain. Trimming took 2 bases from V and 3 from J, leaving 13 bases between them. Germline CDR1 and CDR2: ENHRY and SYGVKD. This CDR3 is 15 amino acids long. CDR3 coding DNA: TGTGCCATCAGTGAGCCAGATACGGGTTACTATGGCTACACCTTC. This gives the protein CAISEPDTGYYGYTF.

The sample holds a few counts of this clonotype. The chain carries TRBV6-1 and TRBJ2-7, with D unresolved. The V end was cut by 2 bases, the J end by 6 bases, with 8 bases between. This CDR3 is built from 12 residues. Germline V lookup: CDR1 MNHNS, CDR2 SASEGT. In DNA form, the CDR3 reads TGTGCCAGCAGTGAAAGCTCTCGCGAGCAGTACGTC. Protein: CASSESSREQYV.

The chain recombines TRBV19 with TRBJ2-3; possible D gene TRBD2, 6 bases. The CDR3 is 15 amino acids. Germline CDR1 is LNHDA and CDR2 is SQIVND (reference sequence). V dropped 5 bases and J dropped 5 bases, with 17 bases sitting between them. CDR3 nucleotides: TGTGCCAGTAGTCAGACTCCGGGGGTAGGAGATACGCAGTATTTT. Protein: CASSQTPGVGDTQYF. Drawing the rest from reference TRBV19 and TRBJ2-3, the complete variable domain is DGGITQSPKYLFRKEGQNVTLSCEQNLNHDAMYWYRQDPGQGLRLIYYSQIVNDFQKGDIAEGYSVSREKKESFPLTVTSAQKNPTAFYLCASSQTPGVGDTQYFGPGTRLTVL.

This clonotype was seen a few times. The chain links TRBV12-3 or TRBV12-4 to TRBJ1-5; 10 nucleotides line up with TRBD1. The CDR3 runs 16 residues. V lost 2 bases and J lost 4; bases outside the gene matches: 5. CDR3 residues: CASSLWDRGANQPQHF. Here the CDR3 DNA reads TGTGCCAGCAGTTTATGGGACAGGGGCGCAAATCAGCCCCAGCATTTT.

The J gene is TRBJ2-7, the V gene TRBV12-3 or TRBV12-4, with D perhaps TRBD2 (5 bases). The CDR3 extends over 16 amino acids. V gave up 2 bases and J gave up 2 bases, with 16 bases separating them. The CDR3 DNA sequence: TGTGCCAGCAGTTTATCTTTAGGCTTGGAGGCCTACGAGCAGTACTTC. This translates into CASSLSLGLEAYEQYF.

This clonotype was detected ten times or more. The chain carries TRBV11-2 and TRBJ2-3; D remains ambiguous. There are 14 residues in the CDR3. Germline CDR1 and CDR2: SGHAT and FQNNGV. V lost 7 bases and J 7 bases, leaving 18 bases between the germline ends. The CDR3 DNA reads as TGTGCCAGCACCACTCCCCTGAATGCGAATACGCAGTATTTT. This translates into CASTTPLNANTQYF.

This clonotype showed up just a few times. The chain is built from TRBV11-2 and TRBJ1-6; D uncertain. The germline V and J ends were trimmed by 0 bases and 0 bases, with 12 bases remaining between them. The CDR3 spans 18 residues. CDR1 and CDR2 from the germline V gene are SGHAT and FQNNGV. The CDR3 reads CASSLDQIRSSYNSPLHF. CDR3 DNA sequence: TGTGCCAGCAGCTTAGATCAAATACGAAGCTCCTATAATTCACCCCTCCACTTT.

In the case of this clonotype: With a much larger clone just one base away, this may be a read error. The gene calls are TRBV15 and TRBJ2-7; 12 positions match TRBD1. The CDR3 is made up of 14 amino acids. Germline values: CDR1 LNHNV, CDR2 YYDKDF (reference sequence). The CDR3: CATSSGTGGHERYV. The DNA of the CDR3 is TGTGCCACCAGCAGCGGGACAGGGGGCCACGAGCGGTACGTC.

The V gene is TRBV6-6, the J gene TRBJ1-2, with D unresolved. Trimming pared 6 bases from V and 4 bases from J, leaving 12 bases between. The germline gives CDR1 MNHNY, CDR2 SVGAGI (reference sequence). The CDR3 consists of 13 residues. Written as DNA, the CDR3 is TGTGCCAGCAGACTGGACGGCCCCTATGGCTACACCTTC. This codes for CASRLDGPYGYTF.

The V call is TRBV29-1, the J call TRBJ2-3; D gene ambiguous. The ends were cut back, 0 bases at V and 4 bases at J, with 8 bases in the middle. The CDR3 is 13 amino acids. The V gene's germline CDR1 is SQVTM and CDR2 ANQGSEA. As DNA, the CDR3 is TGCAGCGTTGAAGACTTGAGGTCAGATACGCAGTATTTT. It specifies CSVEDLRSDTQYF.

The J gene is TRBJ2-7, the V gene TRBV4-1; D gene unclear. There are 14 residues in the CDR3. Trimming stripped 1 base from V and 3 bases from J, with 10 bases between. The germline CDR1 and CDR2 sequences are MGHRA and YSYEKL. CDR3 sequence reads: CASSQVANGYEQYF. The CDR3 DNA reads as TGCGCCAGCAGCCAAGTTGCGAACGGCTACGAGCAGTACTTC.

A few counts support this clonotype. The chain links TRBV5-1 to TRBJ2-2, with 7 bases lining up with TRBD2. This CDR3 contains 15 residues. From germline, CDR1 is SGHRS and CDR2 YFSETQ. Trimming cost V 2 bases and J 4 bases; bases outside gene matches: 5. This chain's CDR3 is CASSFREGGTGELFF. The CDR3 coding sequence is TGCGCCAGCAGCTTCAGGGAGGGAGGCACCGGGGAGCTGTTTTTT.

The chain links TRBV7-9 to TRBJ2-2; D is ambiguous. The CDR3 spans 9 residues. CDR1 and CDR2 (germline): SEHNR, FQNEAQ (reference sequence). Trimming left V 4 bases short and J 10 bases short, with 1 base between. The CDR3 DNA reads as TGTGCCAGCAGCTCGGAGCTGTTTTTT. This codes for CASSSELFF.